The 29 T cell receptor beta chains listed next were all sequenced from one sample in a study of post-analysis software for immune sequencing data. Findings and caveats of the study: Among a handful of TRBV segments more frequent in patients than controls were TRBV5-6, TRBV5-1 and TRBV20-1.

The antigens for these receptors are not known. Incorporated into the TCR beta cDNA libraries were unique molecular identifiers, which served to reduce PCR and sequencing biases. TCRdb re-derived calls from the PCR reads in MiXCR, one entry per CDR3 protein. The data hold hundreds of thousands of distinct CDR3 sequences, with less than 40% observed a single time. The sequenced sample was blood. The receptor source for this set is a girl between 2 and 10 years old with multiple sclerosis.

A few counts support this clonotype. V and J are TRBV2 and TRBJ1-4; D perhaps matches TRBD1 (6 bases). The germline gives CDR1 SNHLY, CDR2 FYNNEI. The ends were cut back, 4 bases at V and 7 bases at J, with 13 bases in the middle. The CDR3 length is 14 residues. Here the CDR3 reads CASSGTGSAEKLFF. The CDR3 DNA reads as TGTGCCAGCAGTGGTACAGGGTCAGCTGAAAAACTGTTTTTT.

This rearrangement joins TRBV5-1 to TRBJ2-5; D gene ambiguous. This CDR3 spans 13 amino acids. The germline V gene encodes CDR1 SGHRS and CDR2 YFSETQ. V dropped 0 bases and J dropped 5 bases, with 8 bases sitting between them. CDR3 amino acids: CASSLEVEETQYF. As DNA, the CDR3 is TGCGCCAGCAGCTTGGAGGTGGAGGAGACCCAGTACTTC.

The V and J genes are TRBV6-5 and TRBJ2-3; 10 nucleotides align to TRBD2. This CDR3 is 18 amino acids long. The V gene end was trimmed by 2 bases and the J gene end by 0 bases; junction bases not matched to a gene: 8. Germline loops: CDR1 MNHEY, CDR2 SVGAGI. CDR3 nucleotide sequence: TGTGCCAGCAGTTACCTCCTAGCGGGGGCTCCAAGCACAGATACGCAGTATTTT. Translated, it gives CASSYLLAGAPSTDTQYF.

The chain recombines TRBV5-1 with TRBJ1-2; 7 nucleotides match TRBD1. The CDR3 consists of 14 residues. Looked up from germline, CDR1 is SGHRS and CDR2 is YFSETQ. With 3 bases clipped from V and 6 bases from J, the junction kept 8 bases outside the gene matches. CDR3 amino acids: CASSSSTGRDGYTF. CDR3 in DNA: TGCGCCAGCAGCTCCTCGACAGGGAGAGATGGCTACACCTTC. The full variable domain, with the rest looked up from reference TRBV5-1 and TRBJ1-2, is KAGVTQTPRYLIKTRGQQVTLSCSPISGHRSVSWYQQTPGQGLQFLFEYFSETQRNKGNFPGRFSGRQFSNSRSEMNVSTLELGDSALYLCASSSSTGRDGYTFGSGTRLTVV.

The CDR3 region is CASSLEGARTDTQYF. DNA for the CDR3: TGCGCCAGCAGCTTGGAAGGAGCCCGCACAGATACGCAGTATTTT. The V gene is TRBV5-1, the J gene TRBJ2-3; D is ambiguous. Germline assignment: CDR1 SGHRS and CDR2 YFSETQ. V lost 0 bases, J lost 1 base, and 9 bases lay in between. The CDR3 consists of 15 residues. Full variable domain (rest looked up from reference TRBV5-1 and TRBJ2-3): KAGVTQTPRYLIKTRGQQVTLSCSPISGHRSVSWYQQTPGQGLQFLFEYFSETQRNKGNFPGRFSGRQFSNSRSEMNVSTLELGDSALYLCASSLEGARTDTQYFGPGTRLTVL.

In its sample, this clonotype was seen a few times. The gene calls are TRBV11-2 and TRBJ2-7; D is possibly TRBD1 (5 bases). The V gene's germline CDR1 is SGHAT and CDR2 FQNNGV. The CDR3 runs to 14 residues. Trimming took off 3 bases at V and 2 bases at J, with 11 bases between the two ends. CDR3 residues: CASSFSRVPYEQYF. The CDR3 DNA sequence: TGTGCCAGCAGCTTCTCCAGGGTGCCCTACGAGCAGTACTTC.

This clonotype appeared a few times. J is TRBJ2-6 and V is TRBV5-1; 9 nucleotides line up with TRBD1. CDR3 length equals 16 residues. Per the germline V gene, CDR1 is SGHRS and CDR2 is YFSETQ. The V gene end was trimmed by 5 bases and the J gene end by 3 bases; junction bases not matched to a gene: 6. The chain's CDR3 is CASSPGTGLGANVLTF. CDR3 sequence (DNA): TGCGCCAGCAGTCCCGGGACAGGGCTTGGGGCCAACGTCCTGACTTTC.

The chain couples TRBV20-1 to TRBJ2-1; 10 positions match TRBD2. Looked up from germline, CDR1 is DFQATT and CDR2 is SNEGSKA (reference sequence). The CDR3 covers 14 residues. V lost 4 bases and J lost 4; bases outside the gene matches: 4. The CDR3 DNA reads as TGCAGTGCTACCGGACTAGCGGCATACAATGAGCAGTTCTTC. Translation: CSATGLAAYNEQFF.

The V and J genes are TRBV5-5 and TRBJ2-7; 8 nucleotides agree with TRBD1. Germline assignment: CDR1 SGHKS and CDR2 YYEKEE (reference sequence). V gave up 4 bases and J gave up 2 bases; unmatched junction bases: 11. The CDR3 has 16 residues. The CDR3 DNA follows: TGTGCCAGCAGCCTCGACCGGGACAGGCGCGCCTACGAGCAGTACTTC. This codes for CASSLDRDRRAYEQYF. Variable domain in full (rest from reference TRBV5-5 and TRBJ2-7): DAGVTQSPTHLIKTRGQQVTLRCSPISGHKSVSWYQQVLGQGPQFIFQYYEKEERGRGNFPDRFSARQFPNYSSELNVNALLLGDSALYLCASSLDRDRRAYEQYFGPGTRLTVT.

The J gene is TRBJ1-6, the V gene TRBV5-1; possibly TRBD1 for D (6 bases). Trimming pared 4 bases from V and 5 bases from J, leaving 13 bases between. The CDR3 sequence is 15 residues long. Germline V lookup: CDR1 SGHRS, CDR2 YFSETQ. Here the CDR3 reads CASSAGHRDNSPLHF. The CDR3 DNA reads TGCGCCAGCAGCGCGGGACATAGAGATAATTCACCCCTCCACTTT.

The chain carries TRBV7-3 and TRBJ2-7; D is unresolved. Germline V gene sequence: CDR1 SGHTA, CDR2 FQGTGA. V was shortened by 1 base and J by 7 bases, with 17 bases between the two germline ends. CDR3 length: 15 residues. DNA of the CDR3: TGTGCCAGCAGCTTAAACTCGCGGAAATACAATGAGCAGTACTTC. As protein: CASSLNSRKYNEQYF.

The chain recombines TRBV7-9 with TRBJ2-4; no reliable D call. TRBJ2-7 explains the end of the DNA better; the J call may be wrong. CDR3 length equals 12 residues. Germline V gives CDR1 SEHNR, CDR2 FQNEAQ (reference sequence). The CDR3 DNA is TGTGCCAGCAGCTTAATCCGCTACGAGCAGTACTTC. Residues: CASSLIRYEQYF.

The V and J genes are TRBV12-3 or TRBV12-4 and TRBJ2-3, with D maybe TRBD2 (6 bases). With 6 bases removed from V and 4 bases from J, the gap between germline ends came to 20 bases. This CDR3 has 16 residues. CDR3 amino acids: CASRKSLATRADTQYF. CDR3 coding DNA: TGTGCCAGCAGGAAGAGTCTAGCGACGAGGGCAGATACGCAGTATTTT.

This rearrangement joins TRBV2 to TRBJ2-3; D call uncertain. V was shortened by 6 bases and J by 6 bases, with 13 bases between the two germline ends. Looked up from germline, CDR1 is SNHLY and CDR2 is FYNNEI. CDR3 size: 13 residues. The CDR3 protein is CASSSQQGDTQYF. The CDR3 bases are TGTGCCAGCAGCTCACAGCAAGGGGATACGCAGTATTTT.

The rearrangement links TRBV20-1 to TRBJ2-3, with D perhaps assigned TRBD1 or TRBD2 (6 bases each). Trimming removed 8 bases at V and 4 bases at J, with 16 bases between. CDR3 size: 13 residues. Germline CDR1 is DFQATT and CDR2 is SNEGSKA (reference sequence). The CDR3 reads CSPILGGPDTQYF. In DNA form, the CDR3 reads TGCAGTCCTATCCTCGGGGGCCCAGATACGCAGTATTTT.

This clonotype was observed a few times. This rearrangement joins TRBV7-9 to TRBJ2-1; 9 positions match TRBD2. Germline CDR1 reads SEHNR; CDR2 reads FQNEAQ (reference sequence). The CDR3 runs to 15 residues. Trimming removed 11 bases from V and 0 bases from J; junction bases left unmatched: 8. The CDR3 reads CAGVAGVSSYNEQFF. In DNA, the CDR3 is TGTGCCGGAGTAGCGGGGGTAAGCTCCTACAATGAGCAGTTCTTC.

CDR3 DNA: TGTGCCAGCAGCTTAGCGGCAGACTATGGCTACACCTTC. Encoded protein: CASSLAADYGYTF. V is TRBV7-2 and J is TRBJ1-2; D ambiguous. Germline CDR1 and CDR2: SGHTA and FQGNSA. This CDR3 contains 13 residues. V shed 0 bases and J shed 3 bases, with 5 bases lying between them.

This clonotype was observed many times. The chain links TRBV7-2 to TRBJ1-5; D not certain. The V end was cut by 1 base, the J end by 4 bases, with 5 bases between. The CDR3 sequence is 13 residues long. Per the germline V gene, CDR1 is SGHTA and CDR2 is FQGNSA. CDR3 DNA: TGTGCCAGCAGCTTAGATAGAAATCAGCCCCAGCATTTT. Translated, it gives CASSLDRNQPQHF.

V usage is TRBV12-3 or TRBV12-4 and J usage is TRBJ1-2, with D unclear. V was clipped by 10 bases and J by 3 bases, with 18 bases between them. The CDR3 extends over 14 amino acids. The chain's CDR3 is CATKPGGWDYGYTF. As DNA, the CDR3 is TGTGCCACCAAACCCGGCGGGTGGGACTATGGCTACACCTTC.

This chain links TRBV9 with TRBJ2-2; the match to TRBD2 covers 9 bases. Germline CDR1 and CDR2: SGDLS and YYNGEE. This CDR3 spans 16 amino acids. V dropped 2 bases and J dropped 2; count of bases not matched to a gene: 4. The chain's CDR3 is CASSVSGGLNTGELFF. In DNA, the CDR3 is TGTGCCAGCAGCGTTAGCGGGGGATTAAACACCGGGGAGCTGTTTTTT.

The V and J genes are TRBV6-2 or TRBV6-3 and TRBJ2-5, with TRBD2 as a possible D gene (6 bases). Germline V lookup: CDR1 MNHEY, CDR2 SVGEGT. The CDR3 extends over 16 amino acids. V lost 0 bases and J 5 bases, leaving 16 bases between the germline ends. This CDR3 is CASSYSNSSEEETQYF. DNA of the CDR3: TGTGCCAGCAGTTACTCGAATTCTAGCGAAGAGGAGACCCAGTACTTC.

A few counts support this clonotype. The V gene is TRBV7-6, the J gene TRBJ2-5; 9 bases map to TRBD2. The germline CDR1 and CDR2 sequences are SGHVS and FNYEAQ. The CDR3 runs 15 residues. Germline trimming cut 2 bases from V and 11 bases from J; bases unmatched to any gene: 12. This chain's CDR3 is CASSLRASGEAEQYF. The CDR3, as DNA: TGTGCCAGCAGCTTACGGGCTAGCGGGGAGGCAGAGCAGTACTTC. Full variable domain (missing parts from reference TRBV7-6 and TRBJ2-5): GAGVSQSPRYKVTKRGQDVALRCDPISGHVSLYWYRQALGQGPEFLTYFNYEAQQDKSGLPNDRFSAERPEGSISTLTIQRTEQRDSAMYRCASSLRASGEAEQYFGPGTRLLVL.

The table lists this clonotype with a few counts. The rearrangement uses TRBV7-2 and TRBJ1-5; D might be TRBD1 (6 bases). The CDR3 is 13 amino acids. Germline CDR1 and CDR2: SGHTA and FQGNSA. The V gene lost 5 bases and the J gene lost 6 bases, with 11 bases spanning the gap. DNA of the CDR3: TGTGCCAGCAGCGCGGACAGCTTTCAGCCCCAGCATTTT. Translating gives CASSADSFQPQHF. Together with reference TRBV7-2 and TRBJ1-5, the CDR3 gives the full variable domain: GAGVSQSPSNKVTEKGKDVELRCDPISGHTALYWYRQSLGQGLEFLIYFQGNSAPDKSGLPSDRFSAERTGGSVSTLTIQRTQQEDSAVYLCASSADSFQPQHFGDGTRLSIL.

J is TRBJ1-2 and V is TRBV27; perhaps TRBD1 as D (6 bases). Germline CDR1 reads MNHEY; CDR2 reads SMNVEV (reference sequence). The V and J ends lost 6 bases and 4 bases respectively, with 12 bases between them. This CDR3 is 13 amino acids long. CDR3 residues: CASRNGTLYGYTF. DNA for the CDR3: TGTGCCAGCAGGAACGGGACACTCTATGGCTACACCTTC.

This chain joins TRBV3-1 and TRBJ1-2, with no clear D. The germline V gene has CDR1 LGHDT and CDR2 YNNKEL (reference sequence). This CDR3 comprises 15 residues. Trimming took 1 base from V and 5 from J, leaving 14 bases between them. As DNA, the CDR3 is TGTGCCAGCAGCCAAGCCCAAGCGAGGGTGTATGGCTACACCTTC. Its protein product is CASSQAQARVYGYTF.

The V gene is TRBV28, the J gene TRBJ2-6; D is perhaps TRBD1 (6 bases). The germline V gene has CDR1 MDHEN and CDR2 SYDVKM. The CDR3 sequence is 15 residues long. Between the trimmed V and J ends, which lost 6 bases and 1 base, there was a span of 10 bases. As DNA, the CDR3 is TGTGCCAGCAGAGGTACAGGGTCTGGGGCCAACGTCCTGACTTTC. Its protein product is CASRGTGSGANVLTF. The whole variable domain, filled in from reference TRBV28 and TRBJ2-6, reads DVKVTQSSRYLVKRTGEKVFLECVQDMDHENMFWYRQDPGLGLRLIYFSYDVKMKEKGDIPEGYSVSREKKERFSLILESASTNQTSMYLCASRGTGSGANVLTFGAGSRLTVL.

V gene TRBV7-9 combines with J gene TRBJ2-7; D might be TRBD1 (5 bases). The V gene lost 3 bases and the J gene lost 5 bases, with 14 bases spanning the gap. There are 14 residues in the CDR3. Looked up from germline, CDR1 is SEHNR and CDR2 is FQNEAQ (reference sequence). In DNA, the CDR3 is TGTGCCAGCAGCTTTTTGGGGCAGGATAACGAGCAGTACTTC. Translation gives CASSFLGQDNEQYF.

There are a few counts of this clonotype. V usage is TRBV28 and J usage is TRBJ1-6; D gene uncertain. Germline CDR1 MDHEN, CDR2 SYDVKM. The CDR3 covers 13 residues. Trimming took 7 bases from V and 7 from J, leaving 11 bases between them. This chain's CDR3 is CASKGVWNSPLHF. The CDR3 coding sequence is TGTGCCAGCAAGGGTGTGTGGAATTCACCCCTCCACTTT. The whole variable domain, filled in from reference TRBV28 and TRBJ1-6, reads DVKVTQSSRYLVKRTGEKVFLECVQDMDHENMFWYRQDPGLGLRLIYFSYDVKMKEKGDIPEGYSVSREKKERFSLILESASTNQTSMYLCASKGVWNSPLHFGNGTRLTVT.

The rearrangement joins TRBV9 to TRBJ2-7, with 15 positions matching TRBD2. The CDR3 contains 18 residues. The trim removed 4 bases at V and 4 bases at J, leaving 12 bases unmatched. Germline V gene lookup returns CDR1 SGDLS and CDR2 YYNGEE. The CDR3, as DNA: TGTGCCAGCAGCTCCCACCGAGGGGGGACTAGCGGGAGGTACGAGCAGTACTTC. Translated: CASSSHRGGTSGRYEQYF.